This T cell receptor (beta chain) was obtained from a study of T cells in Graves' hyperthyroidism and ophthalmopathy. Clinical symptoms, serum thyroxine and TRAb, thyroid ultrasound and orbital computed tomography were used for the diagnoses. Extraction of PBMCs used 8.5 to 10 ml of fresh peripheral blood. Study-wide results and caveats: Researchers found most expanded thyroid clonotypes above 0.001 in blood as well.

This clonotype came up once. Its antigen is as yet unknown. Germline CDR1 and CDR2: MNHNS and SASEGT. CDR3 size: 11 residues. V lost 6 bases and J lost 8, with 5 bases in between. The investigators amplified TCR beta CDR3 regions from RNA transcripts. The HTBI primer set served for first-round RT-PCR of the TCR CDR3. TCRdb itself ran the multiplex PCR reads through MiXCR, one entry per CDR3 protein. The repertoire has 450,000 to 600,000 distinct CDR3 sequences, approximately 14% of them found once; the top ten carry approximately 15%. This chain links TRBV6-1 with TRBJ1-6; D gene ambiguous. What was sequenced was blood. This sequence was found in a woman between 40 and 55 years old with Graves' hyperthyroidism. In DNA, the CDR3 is TGTGCCAGCAGGATCGATTCACCCCTCCACTTT. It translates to CASRIDSPLHF.